A single sample is the source of the 6 T cell receptor beta chains below, sequenced in a study of blood T cell repertoires in COVID-19. TCRdb's copy holds only in-frame clones and misses some; the assay was immunoSEQ multiplex PCR. In the table there are some 150,000 clones, roughly 80% of which are singletons. Material for sequencing was peripheral blood. These receptors originate from a human donor in a cohort sampled during active COVID-19.

The J gene is TRBJ2-3, the V gene TRBV21-1; TRBD1 reflects the table's D call only, with no check against the DNA. TRBV21-1 is a known pseudogene. This CDR3 is 16 amino acids long. The CDR3 DNA follows: TGTGCCAGCAGCAAAAAGGCAGCAGGGGGTGCAGATACGCAGTATTTT. This encodes CASSKKAAGGADTQYF.

V and J are TRBV5-1 and TRBJ1-4, with TRBD1 matching 7 bases. V shed 1 base, J shed 3 bases, and the junction held 0 bases outside the gene matches. CDR3 length: 14 residues. In germline, CDR1 is SGHRS, CDR2 YFSETQ. CDR3 in DNA: TGCGCCAGCAGCTTGACAGGGGCTAATGAAAAACTGTTTTTT. It encodes CASSLTGANEKLFF.

The J gene is TRBJ2-7, the V gene TRBV7-9; D is unclear. The CDR3 extends over 13 amino acids. With 0 bases removed from V and 3 bases from J, the gap between germline ends came to 6 bases. The germline gives CDR1 SEHNR, CDR2 FQNEAQ (reference sequence). As DNA, the CDR3 is TGTGCCAGCAGCTTAGCGGAGTACTACGAGCAGTACGTC. Amino acid sequence: CASSLAEYYEQYV.

The V gene is TRBV2, the J gene TRBJ2-7; TRBD1 agrees at 7 bases. The CDR3 sequence is 17 residues long. The germline CDR1 and CDR2 sequences are SNHLY and FYNNEI. The V gene end was trimmed by 0 bases and the J gene end by 5 bases; junction bases not matched to a gene: 13. The CDR3 DNA sequence: TGTGCCAGCAGTGAAGCACTAGACAGGGTGAGGGCTAACGAGCAGTACGTC. Its translation is CASSEALDRVRANEQYV.

The chain joins TRBV12-3 or TRBV12-4 to TRBJ2-5, with D tentatively TRBD2 (5 bases). V dropped 6 bases and J dropped 4 bases, with 9 bases sitting between them. This CDR3 has 12 amino acids. CDR3: CASRRVGETQYF. CDR3 nucleotides: TGTGCCAGCAGGAGGGTGGGAGAGACCCAGTACTTC.

To note about this clone: Within the sample, other DNA sequences also encode this same CDR3. In nucleotides, the CDR3 is TGTGCCAGCAGCTTAGGGCGCGGGGGGTACAATGAGCAGTTCTTC. This sequence encodes CASSLGRGGYNEQFF. The chain employs TRBV11-3 and TRBJ2-1; TRBD2 matches 8 bases. CDR3 length: 15 amino acids. V trimming: 1 base; J trimming: 4 bases; junction bases outside the gene matches: 3. Germline V CDR1 and CDR2: SGHNT, YENEEA.